This TCR beta chain appears in the sequencing data of a study of blood T cell repertoires in COVID-19. CDR3 length equals 12 residues. Germline CDR1 reads GTSNPN; CDR2 reads SVGIG (reference sequence). V lost 1 base and J lost 2, with 6 bases in between. Participants spanned ages about 18 to 100 years and resided in 20 to 30 US areas. Assay: immunoSEQ multiplex PCR; the TCRdb copy retains only in-frame clones and omits some. This sample yields 150,000 to 200,000 clones, of which roughly 87% are seen a single time; around 1.2% belongs to the top ten. This TCR derives from a human donor with acute COVID-19. The donor label of this sample is uncertain. This chain joins TRBV30 and TRBJ2-7, with a weak D call TRBD2 (5 bases). Material: PBMCs or T cells enriched from blood (not recorded which). The CDR3 here is CAWSERAYEQYF. As DNA, the CDR3 is TGTGCCTGGAGTGAGAGGGCCTACGAGCAGTACTTC.